This TCR beta chain was recorded in a study of blood T cell repertoires in COVID-19 (TCRdb year 2020). About the study as a whole: Samples from collaborators originated in the United States, Italy and Spain and spanned both the acute and convalescent phases of COVID-19. The material from the prospective study consisted of cDNA or gDNA derived from T cells, B-cell-depleted T cells, or PBMCs. Deeply sampled blood TCRbeta repertoires from subjects exposed to, actively infected with, or recovered from COVID-19 were included in the dataset. The repertoires were made available in a free public database intended to serve as a resource for research on the immune response to SARS-CoV-2. The samples were drawn from the first 160 participants of the ongoing ImmuneRACE study and from 950 to 1,500 subjects provided by 6 global collaborators. Sample metadata almost always included a de-identified subject ID, COVID-19 status, age in years and sex. Where HLA class I and class II types were available, the types were taken from metadata supplied by the sample provider, not from assay-based typing.

CDR1 and CDR2 were assigned from the germline V gene as MDHEN and SYDVKM. For this chain, trimming is 5 bases at the V end and 5 bases at the J end, and the number of junction bases without a gene match is 5. The CDR3 goes from the cysteine to the phenylalanine over 14 residues. CDR3 DNA only is kept here, 42 bases in frame from base 1. As regards this clone: The antigen it binds to is not known. Base qualities are not at hand, and no much larger clone is one base apart.

TCRbeta CDR3 regions were amplified from genomic DNA using the immunoSEQ Assay, a bias-controlled multiplex PCR. As for the authors' bioinformatics: Nucleated cell counts per sample were estimated from amplification of reference gene primers within the assay. To quantify the absolute abundance of each unique TCRbeta CDR3 rearrangement, sequence reads were collapsed and filtered. For each sample, productive Simpson clonality was calculated by taking the square root of Simpson's diversity index across productive rearrangements. TCRdb carries this immuneACCESS record with in-frame sequences only. Its versions omit some clonotypes, under half of them owing to an unresolved V gene in the studies checked, with the rest unexplained. The V and J calls and clone size come from that table; D and trimming were worked out from the DNA. The sample has hundreds of thousands of clones on record, around 90% of them singletons. The ten top clones hold about 3% of the sample.

In the prospective study, participants were roughly 18 to 95 years old, resided in 20 to 30 geographic areas of the United States, and were enrolled through a virtual design. In the prospective study, cohorts were assigned on the basis of participant-reported clinical history obtained from a screening survey and a study questionnaire. ImmuneRACE Cohort 3 recovered participants were defined by two consecutive negative NP/OP PCR tests, healthcare professional clearance, or symptom resolution. Mobile phlebotomists in the prospective study collected whole blood, serum and a nasopharyngeal or oropharyngeal swab from every participant. Prospective study participants could optionally give additional blood draws and questionnaires over an approximately 2-month period. Before DNA extraction, blood samples from the prospective study were shipped at room temperature or frozen. The study at large found these results: Clinical and demographic metadata were provided uncurated, with the amount varying by source and participant.

The source is a woman between 50 and 59 years old who had recovered from COVID-19. The V gene is TRBV28 and the J gene is TRBJ2-1; TRBD1 aligns with 8 central bases. The sample consisted of PBMCs or T cells enriched from blood (not recorded which). The CDR3 region has the sequence CASSGTGLNNEQFF. The DNA reads TGTGCCAGCAGTGGGACAGGCCTAAACAATGAGCAGTTCTTC. Beyond the CDR3, the reference TRBV28 and TRBJ2-1 genes provide the residues; the full variable domain reads: DVKVTQSSRYLVKRTGEKVFLECVQDMDHENMFWYRQDPGLGLRLIYFSYDVKMKEKGDIPEGYSVSREKKERFSLILESASTNQTSMYLCASSGTGLNNEQFFGPGTRLTVL.